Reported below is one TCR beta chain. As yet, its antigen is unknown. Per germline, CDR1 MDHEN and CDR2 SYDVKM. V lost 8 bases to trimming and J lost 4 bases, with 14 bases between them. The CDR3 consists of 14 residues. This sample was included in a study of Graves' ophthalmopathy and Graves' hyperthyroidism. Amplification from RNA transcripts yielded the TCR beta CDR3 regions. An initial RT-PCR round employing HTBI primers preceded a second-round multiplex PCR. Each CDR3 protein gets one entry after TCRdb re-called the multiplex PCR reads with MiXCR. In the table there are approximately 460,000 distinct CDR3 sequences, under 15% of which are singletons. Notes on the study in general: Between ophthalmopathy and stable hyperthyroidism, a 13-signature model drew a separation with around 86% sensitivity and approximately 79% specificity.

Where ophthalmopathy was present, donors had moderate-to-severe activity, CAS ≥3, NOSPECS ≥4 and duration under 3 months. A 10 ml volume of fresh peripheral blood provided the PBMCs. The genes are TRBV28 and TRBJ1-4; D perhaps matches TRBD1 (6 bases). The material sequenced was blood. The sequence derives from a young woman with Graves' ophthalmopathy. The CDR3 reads CASGGGAFNEKLFF. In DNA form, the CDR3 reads TGTGCCAGCGGAGGGGGGGCGTTTAATGAAAAACTGTTTTTT.